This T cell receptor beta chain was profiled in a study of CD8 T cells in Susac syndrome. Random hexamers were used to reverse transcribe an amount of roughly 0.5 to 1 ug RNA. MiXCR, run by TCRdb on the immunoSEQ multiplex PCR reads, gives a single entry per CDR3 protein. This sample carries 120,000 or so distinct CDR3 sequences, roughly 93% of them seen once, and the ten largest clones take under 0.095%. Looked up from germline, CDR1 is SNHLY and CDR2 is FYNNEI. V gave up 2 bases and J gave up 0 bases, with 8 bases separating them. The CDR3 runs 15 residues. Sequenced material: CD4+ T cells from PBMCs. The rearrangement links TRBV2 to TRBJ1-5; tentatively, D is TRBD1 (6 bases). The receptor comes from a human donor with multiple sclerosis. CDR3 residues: CASSERGDSNQPQHF. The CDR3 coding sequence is TGTGCCAGCAGTGAAAGGGGGGATAGCAATCAGCCCCAGCATTTT. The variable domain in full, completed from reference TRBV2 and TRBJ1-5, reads EPEVTQTPSHQVTQMGQEVILRCVPISNHLYFYWYRQILGQKVEFLVSFYNNEISEKSEIFDDQFSVERPDGSNFTLKIRSTKLEDSAMYFCASSERGDSNQPQHFGDGTRLSIL.